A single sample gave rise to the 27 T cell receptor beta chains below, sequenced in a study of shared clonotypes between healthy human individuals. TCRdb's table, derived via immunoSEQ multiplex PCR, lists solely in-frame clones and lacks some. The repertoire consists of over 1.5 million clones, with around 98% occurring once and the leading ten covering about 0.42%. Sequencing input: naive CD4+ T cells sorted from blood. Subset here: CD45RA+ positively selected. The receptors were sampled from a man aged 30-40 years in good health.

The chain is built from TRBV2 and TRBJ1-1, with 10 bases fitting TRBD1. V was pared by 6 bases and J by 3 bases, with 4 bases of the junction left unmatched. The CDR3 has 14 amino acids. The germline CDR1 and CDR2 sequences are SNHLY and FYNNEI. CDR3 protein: CASSAGQGYTEAFF. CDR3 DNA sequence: TGTGCCAGCAGCGCGGGACAGGGGTACACTGAAGCTTTCTTT.

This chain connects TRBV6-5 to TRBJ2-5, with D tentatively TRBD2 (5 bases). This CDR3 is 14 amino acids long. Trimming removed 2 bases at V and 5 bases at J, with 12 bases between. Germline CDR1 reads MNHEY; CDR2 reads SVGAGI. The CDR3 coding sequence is TGTGCCAGCAGTTACCGTACTACGGGGGAGACCCAGTACTTC. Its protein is CASSYRTTGETQYF.

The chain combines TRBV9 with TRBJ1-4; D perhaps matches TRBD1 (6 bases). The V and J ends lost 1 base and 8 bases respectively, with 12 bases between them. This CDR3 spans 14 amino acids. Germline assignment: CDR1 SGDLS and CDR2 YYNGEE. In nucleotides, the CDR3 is TGTGCCAGCAGCGTAACAGGGAAACAGGAAAAACTGTTTTTT. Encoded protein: CASSVTGKQEKLFF.

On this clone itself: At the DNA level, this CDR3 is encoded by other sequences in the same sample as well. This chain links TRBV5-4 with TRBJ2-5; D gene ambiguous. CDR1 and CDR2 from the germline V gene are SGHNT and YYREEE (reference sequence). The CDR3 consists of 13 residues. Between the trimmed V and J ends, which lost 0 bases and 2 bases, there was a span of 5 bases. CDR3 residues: CASSLAVQETQYF. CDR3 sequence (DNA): TGTGCCAGCAGCTTGGCAGTACAAGAGACCCAGTACTTC.

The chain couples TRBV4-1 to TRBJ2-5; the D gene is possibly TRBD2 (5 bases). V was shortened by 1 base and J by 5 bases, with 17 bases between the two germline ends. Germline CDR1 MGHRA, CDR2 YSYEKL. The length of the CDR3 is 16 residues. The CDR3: CASSQADLDYTETQYF. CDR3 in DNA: TGCGCCAGCAGCCAAGCAGATTTAGACTACACGGAGACCCAGTACTTC.

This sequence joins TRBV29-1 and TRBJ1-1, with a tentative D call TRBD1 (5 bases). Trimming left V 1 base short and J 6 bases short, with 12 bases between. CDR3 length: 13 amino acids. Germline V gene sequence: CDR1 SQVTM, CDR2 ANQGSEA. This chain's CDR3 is CSVEGQGIAEAFF. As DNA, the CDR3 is TGCAGCGTTGAAGGGCAGGGAATCGCTGAAGCTTTCTTT.

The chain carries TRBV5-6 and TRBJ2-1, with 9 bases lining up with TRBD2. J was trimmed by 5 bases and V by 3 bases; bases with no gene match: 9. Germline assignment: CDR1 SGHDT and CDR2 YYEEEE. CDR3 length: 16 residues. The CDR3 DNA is TGTGCCAGCAGCTCCCCTGCGGGAGGGCCCCACAATGAGCAGTTCTTC. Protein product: CASSSPAGGPHNEQFF.

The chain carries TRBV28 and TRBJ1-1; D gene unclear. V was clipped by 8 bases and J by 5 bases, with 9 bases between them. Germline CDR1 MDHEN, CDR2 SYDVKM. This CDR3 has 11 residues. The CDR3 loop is CASGGNTEAFF. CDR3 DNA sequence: TGTGCCAGCGGTGGGAATACTGAAGCTTTCTTT.

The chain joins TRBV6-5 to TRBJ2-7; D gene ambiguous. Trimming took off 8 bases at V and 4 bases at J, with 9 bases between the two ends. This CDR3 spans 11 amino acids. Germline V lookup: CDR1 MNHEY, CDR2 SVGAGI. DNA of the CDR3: TGTGCCAGCGTGGAGTTTTACGAGCAGTACTTC. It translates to CASVEFYEQYF.

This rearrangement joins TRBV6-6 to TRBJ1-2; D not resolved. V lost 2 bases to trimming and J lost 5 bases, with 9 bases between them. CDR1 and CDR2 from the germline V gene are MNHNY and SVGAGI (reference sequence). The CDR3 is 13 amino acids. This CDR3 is CASSYRPLYGYTF. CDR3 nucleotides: TGTGCCAGCAGTTACAGGCCCCTATATGGCTACACCTTC.

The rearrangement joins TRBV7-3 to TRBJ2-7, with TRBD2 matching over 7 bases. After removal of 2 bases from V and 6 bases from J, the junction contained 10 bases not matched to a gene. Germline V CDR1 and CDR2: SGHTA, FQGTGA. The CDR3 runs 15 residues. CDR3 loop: CASSLAPGGWGEQYF. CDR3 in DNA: TGTGCCAGCAGCTTAGCCCCGGGAGGTTGGGGCGAGCAGTACTTC.

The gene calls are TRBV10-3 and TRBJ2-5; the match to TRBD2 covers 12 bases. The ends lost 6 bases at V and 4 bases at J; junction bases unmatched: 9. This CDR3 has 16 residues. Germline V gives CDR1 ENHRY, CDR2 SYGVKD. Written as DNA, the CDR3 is TGTGCCATCAGGGACGCTAGCGGGAGGGCTCGAGAGACCCAGTACTTC. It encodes CAIRDASGRARETQYF.

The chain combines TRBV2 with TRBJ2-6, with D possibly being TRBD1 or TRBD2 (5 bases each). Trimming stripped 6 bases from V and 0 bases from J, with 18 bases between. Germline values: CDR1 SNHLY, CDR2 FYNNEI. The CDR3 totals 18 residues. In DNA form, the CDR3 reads TGTGCCAGCAGATTTCGGGACCCCGTGAGCTCTGGGGCCAACGTCCTGACTTTC. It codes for CASRFRDPVSSGANVLTF.

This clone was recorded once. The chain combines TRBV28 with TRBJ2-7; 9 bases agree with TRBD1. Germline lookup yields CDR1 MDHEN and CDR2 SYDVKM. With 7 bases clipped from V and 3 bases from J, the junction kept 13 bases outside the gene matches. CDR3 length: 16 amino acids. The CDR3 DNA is TGTGCCAGCATCCTAACCCTGGGACAGGGTGGCTACGAGCAGTACTTC. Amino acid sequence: CASILTLGQGGYEQYF. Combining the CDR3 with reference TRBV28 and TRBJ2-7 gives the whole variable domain DVKVTQSSRYLVKRTGEKVFLECVQDMDHENMFWYRQDPGLGLRLIYFSYDVKMKEKGDIPEGYSVSREKKERFSLILESASTNQTSMYLCASILTLGQGGYEQYFGPGTRLTVT.

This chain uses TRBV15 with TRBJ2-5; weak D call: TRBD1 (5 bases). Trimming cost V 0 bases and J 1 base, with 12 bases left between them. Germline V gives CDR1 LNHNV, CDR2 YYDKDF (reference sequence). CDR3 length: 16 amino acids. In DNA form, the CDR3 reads TGTGCCACCAGCAGAGATACAGACAGCTTCCAAGAGACCCAGTACTTC. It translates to CATSRDTDSFQETQYF.

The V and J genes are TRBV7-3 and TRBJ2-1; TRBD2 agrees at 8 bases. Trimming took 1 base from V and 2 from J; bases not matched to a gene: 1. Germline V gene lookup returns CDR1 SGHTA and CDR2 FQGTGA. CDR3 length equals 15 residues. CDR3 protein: CASSLIAGTYNEQFF. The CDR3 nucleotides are TGTGCCAGCAGCTTAATAGCGGGGACCTACAATGAGCAGTTCTTC.

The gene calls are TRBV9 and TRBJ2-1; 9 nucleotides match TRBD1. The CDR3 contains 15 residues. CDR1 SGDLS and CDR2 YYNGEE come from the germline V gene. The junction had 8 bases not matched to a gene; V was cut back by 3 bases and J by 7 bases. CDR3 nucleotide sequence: TGTGCCAGCAGCGGGTCGGGACAGGGAATTAATGAGCAGTTCTTC. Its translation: CASSGSGQGINEQFF.

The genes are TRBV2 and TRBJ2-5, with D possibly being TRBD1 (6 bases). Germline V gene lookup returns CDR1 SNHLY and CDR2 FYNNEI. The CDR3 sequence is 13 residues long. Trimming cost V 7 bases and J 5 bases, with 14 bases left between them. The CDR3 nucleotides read TGTGCCAGCACCATGGGGGCTGTTGAGACCCAGTACTTC. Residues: CASTMGAVETQYF.

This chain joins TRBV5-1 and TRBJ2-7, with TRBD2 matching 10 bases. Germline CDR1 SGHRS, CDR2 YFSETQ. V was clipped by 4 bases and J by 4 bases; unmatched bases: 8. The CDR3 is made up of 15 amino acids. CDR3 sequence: CASSPRTSGTYEQYF. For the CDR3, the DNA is TGCGCCAGCAGCCCGAGGACTAGCGGCACATACGAGCAGTACTTC.

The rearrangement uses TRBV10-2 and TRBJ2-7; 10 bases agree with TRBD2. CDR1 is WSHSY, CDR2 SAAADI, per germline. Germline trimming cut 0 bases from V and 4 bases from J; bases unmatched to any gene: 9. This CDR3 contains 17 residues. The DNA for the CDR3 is TGCGCCAGCAGTGAGTCGCCTCCGGGACTAGCGTATTACGAGCAGTACTTC. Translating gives CASSESPPGLAYYEQYF.

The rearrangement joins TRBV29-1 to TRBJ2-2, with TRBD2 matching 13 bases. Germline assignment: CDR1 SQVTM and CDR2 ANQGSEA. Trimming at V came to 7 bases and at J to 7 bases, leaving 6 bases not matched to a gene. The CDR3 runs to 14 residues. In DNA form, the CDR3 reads TGCAGCGCCCGGACTAGCGGGAGTGGCGGGGAGCTGTTTTTT. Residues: CSARTSGSGGELFF.

CDR3 nucleotide sequence: TGTGCCAGCAGCCTTCCGGGAGGTTCCTACGAGCAGTACTTC. Translation: CASSLPGGSYEQYF. V and J are TRBV7-9 and TRBJ2-7, with 7 bases lining up with TRBD2. Germline CDR1 is SEHNR and CDR2 is FQNEAQ (reference sequence). After removal of 5 bases from V and 1 base from J, the junction contained 5 bases not matched to a gene. The CDR3 is made up of 14 amino acids.

This CDR3 is CASSSLRGQRGFYEQYF. DNA for the CDR3: TGTGCCAGCAGCTCCCTCCGTGGCCAGCGGGGGTTCTACGAGCAGTACTTC. This sequence joins TRBV11-2 and TRBJ2-7; 8 bases are shared with TRBD2. Per the germline V gene, CDR1 is SGHAT and CDR2 is FQNNGV. The CDR3 is 17 amino acids. Trimming removed 4 bases from V and 3 bases from J; junction bases left unmatched: 14.

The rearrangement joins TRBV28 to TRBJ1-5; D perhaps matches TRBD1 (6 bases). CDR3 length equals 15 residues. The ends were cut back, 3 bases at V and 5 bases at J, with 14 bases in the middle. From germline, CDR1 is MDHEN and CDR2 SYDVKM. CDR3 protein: CASSFLDSSYQPQHF. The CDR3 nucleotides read TGTGCCAGCAGTTTTTTGGACAGTTCGTATCAGCCCCAGCATTTT.

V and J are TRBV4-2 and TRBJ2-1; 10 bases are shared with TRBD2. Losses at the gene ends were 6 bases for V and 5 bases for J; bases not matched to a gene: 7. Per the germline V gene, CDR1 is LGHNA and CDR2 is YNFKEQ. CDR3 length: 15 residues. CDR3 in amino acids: CASRLAGVGDNEQFF. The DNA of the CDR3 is TGTGCCAGCAGGCTAGCGGGAGTCGGGGACAATGAGCAGTTCTTC.

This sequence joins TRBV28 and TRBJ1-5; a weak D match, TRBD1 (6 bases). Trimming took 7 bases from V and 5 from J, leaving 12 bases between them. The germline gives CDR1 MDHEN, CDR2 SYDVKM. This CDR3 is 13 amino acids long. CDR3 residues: CASIAGGDQPQHF. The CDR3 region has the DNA TGTGCCAGCATTGCGGGGGGCGATCAGCCCCAGCATTTT.

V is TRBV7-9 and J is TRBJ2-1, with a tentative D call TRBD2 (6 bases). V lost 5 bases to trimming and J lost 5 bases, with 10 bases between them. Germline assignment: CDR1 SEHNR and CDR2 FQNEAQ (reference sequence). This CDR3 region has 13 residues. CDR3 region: CASSVSGNNEQFF. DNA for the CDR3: TGTGCCAGCAGCGTTAGCGGAAACAATGAGCAGTTCTTC.